The TCR beta chain under discussion was sequenced for a study of T cells after yellow fever vaccination. Using its own MiXCR run on the 5' RACE reads, TCRdb lists one record per CDR3 protein. The sample carries about 510,000 distinct CDR3 sequences, less than 25% recorded once. The CDR3 contains 15 residues. Between the trimmed V and J ends, which lost 4 bases and 0 bases, there was a span of 13 bases. Germline V lookup: CDR1 MNHEY, CDR2 SVGAGI. Study conclusions and caveats: The CD4 and CD8 compartments had a small share of their clonotypes in common. The secondary response was weaker, and its peak arrived faster, on day 5 versus 15. Repertoires obtained by FACS sorting could include abundant clonotypes that entered as contaminants from the bulk population.

This clonotype came up many times. The antigen remains unidentified. This clonotype was obtained from a young man who received the YFV17D yellow fever vaccine. The starting material was PBMCs, obtained approximately 22 days after the first yellow fever vaccination. This chain connects TRBV6-5 to TRBJ2-7; D is tentatively TRBD1 or TRBD2 (5 bases each). The CDR3 sequence: CASSSGTQSSYEQYF. Written as DNA, the CDR3 is TGTGCCAGCAGTTCCGGGACGCAAAGCTCCTACGAGCAGTACTTC.